This T cell receptor beta chain came from a study of cytomegalovirus exposure and HLA in healthy donors. V dropped 6 bases and J dropped 2; count of bases not matched to a gene: 4. The CDR3 sequence is 15 residues long. CDR1 MDHEN and CDR2 SYDVKM come from the germline V gene. Findings and caveats of the study: Altogether, about 160 TCR beta chains were recorded as cytomegalovirus-associated. TCR association rates varied by HLA locus in a later analysis, with DRB1 highest and HLA-C lowest.

Of note for this clone: Its matching antigen is unknown.

The PCR made use of 60 Vbeta and 13 Jbeta primers. Here immunoSEQ multiplex PCR was the method, and the copy in TCRdb shows in-frame clones only, minus some. The table lists roughly 100,000 clones, 70% to 80% of them singletons. The chain has TRBV28 and TRBJ2-6; TRBD1 matches 7 bases. The source material was PBMCs. The TCR was taken from a male donor in good health and CMV-seropositive. In DNA form, the CDR3 reads TGTGCCAGCAGGCCGACAGGGACTGGGGCCAACGTCCTGACTTTC. Residues: CASRPTGTGANVLTF.